Presented here are 12 T cell receptor beta chains from one specimen sequenced in a study of OX40 agonist ivuxolimab in advanced cancers. Library preparation employed the immunoSEQ multiplex PCR assay. TCRdb took this table from immuneACCESS and kept in-frame rearrangements with V and J called. Such tables lack part of the clones; where checked against another copy, unresolved V genes explain under half of the gap, and the rest is unexplained. For this sample there are tens of thousands of clones; roughly 90% appear just once. The leading ten clones occupy 15% to 20% of the sample. Sequencing was performed on CD4+ or CD8+ T cells sorted from blood, taken in a trial of the OX40 agonist ivuxolimab. The receptors originated from an adult with an advanced solid tumor such as melanoma, head and neck, liver or kidney cancer.

This rearrangement joins TRBV6-1 to TRBJ2-7, with D possibly being TRBD2 (5 bases). The V gene's germline CDR1 is MNHNS and CDR2 SASEGT. This CDR3 comprises 14 residues. V shed 6 bases and J shed 6 bases, with 18 bases lying between them. The CDR3 sequence is CASSPGVDPLEQYF. The CDR3 DNA is TGTGCCAGCAGCCCCGGGGTGGACCCCCTCGAGCAGTACTTC.

V and J are TRBV4-3 and TRBJ2-7; 7 bases map to TRBD1. Per germline, CDR1 LGHNA and CDR2 YSLEER. V trimming: 0 bases; J trimming: 3 bases; junction bases outside the gene matches: 5. There are 15 residues in the CDR3. As DNA, the CDR3 is TGCGCCAGCAGCCAAGATCGGGCAGGGGGCTACGAGCAGTACTTC. It codes for CASSQDRAGGYEQYF.

CDR3 bases: TGTGCCAGCAGTGAATGGACAGGACTTGGCTACACCTTC. Translating gives CASSEWTGLGYTF. The chain links TRBV6-1 to TRBJ1-2, with 7 bases matching TRBD1. This CDR3 contains 13 residues. Germline trimming cut 2 bases from V and 7 bases from J; bases unmatched to any gene: 4. CDR1 is MNHNS, CDR2 SASEGT, per germline.

V usage is TRBV13 and J usage is TRBJ2-5, with 7 bases lining up with TRBD1. Near its end, the DNA agrees better with TRBJ2-7, so the J call may be wrong. This CDR3 spans 14 amino acids. Germline values: CDR1 PRHDT, CDR2 FYEKMQ (reference sequence). The CDR3 sequence is CASSLGTGVDEQYF. CDR3 nucleotide sequence: TGTGCCAGCAGCTTAGGCACAGGGGTGGACGAGCAGTACTTC.

This clone turned up a few times. The chain links TRBV27 to TRBJ2-2, with D possibly being TRBD1 (6 bases). Germline-derived CDR1 and CDR2 are MNHEY and SMNVEV (reference sequence). V was clipped by 9 bases and J by 6 bases, with 11 bases between them. The CDR3 contains 12 residues. The CDR3 loop is CASTTGPGELFF. CDR3 nucleotides: TGTGCCAGTACTACAGGGCCCGGGGAGCTGTTTTTT.

The CDR3 sequence is CATSTGTGGPGDTQYF. The CDR3 coding sequence is TGTGCCACCAGCACCGGAACAGGGGGGCCTGGAGATACGCAGTATTTT. V is TRBV15 and J is TRBJ2-3, with TRBD1 matching over 8 bases. The length of the CDR3 is 16 residues. Trimming took 4 bases from V and 5 from J; bases not matched to a gene: 11. Germline V CDR1 and CDR2: LNHNV, YYDKDF (reference sequence).

V gene TRBV11-3 combines with J gene TRBJ2-1; 7 positions agree with TRBD2. Germline assignment: CDR1 SGHNT and CDR2 YENEEA. The CDR3 runs to 16 residues. The trim removed 4 bases at V and 4 bases at J, leaving 10 bases unmatched. The CDR3 is CASSSRGSGSYNEQFF. For the CDR3, the DNA is TGTGCCAGCAGCTCCCGGGGTAGCGGGTCTTACAATGAGCAGTTCTTC.

This chain links TRBV29-1 with TRBJ2-7; 10 nucleotides line up with TRBD2. The CDR3 is 13 residues long. V shed 5 bases, J shed 4 bases, and the junction held 5 bases outside the gene matches. CDR1 SQVTM and CDR2 ANQGSEA come from the germline V gene. This CDR3 reads CSVSASGRYEQYF. Written as DNA, the CDR3 is TGCAGCGTTTCGGCTAGCGGGAGATACGAGCAGTACTTC.

This chain links TRBV28 with TRBJ1-2; maybe TRBD1 (5 bases). The CDR3 extends over 13 amino acids. Germline V gene data show CDR1 as MDHEN and CDR2 as SYDVKM. The ends were cut back, 5 bases at V and 5 bases at J, with 12 bases in the middle. The CDR3 here is CASSQPSGYGYTF. For the CDR3, the DNA is TGTGCCAGCAGTCAGCCCTCAGGGTATGGCTACACCTTC.

The V gene is TRBV4-3, the J gene TRBJ2-7, with 7 nucleotides matching TRBD1. This CDR3 has 13 residues. The germline CDR1 and CDR2 sequences are LGHNA and YSLEER. Trimming took 4 bases from V and 4 from J; bases not matched to a gene: 4. CDR3 bases: TGCGCCAGCAGCCCTTCAGGGGGTTACGAGCAGTACTTC. This encodes CASSPSGGYEQYF.

This chain joins TRBV7-9 and TRBJ2-1, with a tentative D call TRBD1 (5 bases). V was shortened by 5 bases and J by 10 bases, with 21 bases between the two germline ends. Germline loops: CDR1 SEHNR, CDR2 FQNEAQ (reference sequence). This CDR3 has 15 residues. For the CDR3, the DNA is TGTGCCAGCAGCGATTGGGGCGGAACCGTGGGAGAGCAGTTCTTC. Translation: CASSDWGGTVGEQFF.

About this clone: It differs at one base from a far larger clone, so likely a read error. J is TRBJ2-7 and V is TRBV18; TRBD2 might be the D (7 bases). CDR1 KGHSH and CDR2 LQKENI come from the germline V gene. Trimming removed 2 bases at V and 3 bases at J, with 20 bases between. This CDR3 contains 17 residues. The CDR3 DNA reads TGTGCCAGCTCACCAGGACTGAGAGGGGAGGGGGTCTACGAGCAGTACTTC. It codes for CASSPGLRGEGVYEQYF.